What follows are 31 T cell receptor beta chains derived from one specimen sequenced in a study of blood T cell repertoires in COVID-19. Produced via immunoSEQ multiplex PCR; TCRdb's table is partial and in-frame only. The sample records 200,000 to 250,000 clones, approximately 85% being singletons. Sequences were obtained from peripheral blood. The receptors come from a man at least 80 years old with acute or convalescent COVID-19.

The V gene is TRBV7-2, the J gene TRBJ2-5; 12 nucleotides align to TRBD2. CDR3 length: 18 residues. From germline, CDR1 is SGHTA and CDR2 FQGNSA. After removal of 2 bases from V and 3 bases from J, the junction contained 10 bases not matched to a gene. Written as DNA, the CDR3 is TGTGCCAGCAGCTTACCTAGCGGGGGGGAAGTTGGTAAAGAGACCCAGTACTTC. The encoded protein is CASSLPSGGEVGKETQYF.

There are a few counts of this clone. The chain employs TRBV13 and TRBJ2-7; 8 bases line up with TRBD1. This CDR3 spans 16 amino acids. CDR1 is PRHDT and CDR2 is FYEKMQ in the germline V gene (reference sequence). The V and J ends lost 5 bases and 2 bases, in that order; junction bases with no gene match: 11. The CDR3 is CASSPSGTGLPYEQYF. The CDR3 DNA is TGTGCCAGCAGCCCCTCCGGGACAGGACTACCCTACGAGCAGTACTTC. The entire variable domain, with the rest obtained from reference TRBV13 and TRBJ2-7, is as follows: AAGVIQSPRHLIKEKRETATLKCYPIPRHDTVYWYQQGPGQDPQFLISFYEKMQSDKGSIPDRFSAQQFSDYHSELNMSSLELGDSALYFCASSPSGTGLPYEQYFGPGTRLTVT.

The chain couples TRBV24-1 to TRBJ2-3; TRBD2 matches at 9 bases. Germline values: CDR1 KGHDR, CDR2 SFDVKD. V was pared by 4 bases and J by 4 bases, with 11 bases of the junction left unmatched. CDR3 length equals 17 residues. As DNA, the CDR3 is TGTGCCACCAGTGACCCTATAGCGGGAGTCGGAGCAGATACGCAGTATTTT. Translation: CATSDPIAGVGADTQYF.

A single count supports this clone. The chain combines TRBV2 with TRBJ2-7; no clear D gene. CDR3 size: 12 residues. Trimming shortened V by 6 bases and J by 5 bases, and 11 bases separated the two germline ends. Germline CDR1 and CDR2: SNHLY and FYNNEI. For the CDR3, the DNA is TGTGCCAGCAGGGGTGCAGGAAACGAGCAGTACTTC. Amino acid sequence: CASRGAGNEQYF. The full variable domain, with the rest looked up from reference TRBV2 and TRBJ2-7, is EPEVTQTPSHQVTQMGQEVILRCVPISNHLYFYWYRQILGQKVEFLVSFYNNEISEKSEIFDDQFSVERPDGSNFTLKIRSTKLEDSAMYFCASRGAGNEQYFGPGTRLTVT.

This clone was detected a few times. This sequence joins TRBV19 and TRBJ1-1; possible D gene TRBD1, 6 bases. CDR1 and CDR2 from the germline V gene are LNHDA and SQIVND (reference sequence). This CDR3 has 16 amino acids. V lost 4 bases, J lost 5 bases, and 20 bases lay in between. The CDR3 bases are TGTGCCAGTAGTAAGGGCGGACTGGGGGGGCCAACTGAAGCTTTCTTT. Translating it yields CASSKGGLGGPTEAFF.

This chain links TRBV6-5 with TRBJ1-2; D is ambiguous. Germline values: CDR1 MNHEY, CDR2 SVGAGI. V shed 6 bases and J shed 8 bases, with 16 bases lying between them. The CDR3 spans 13 residues. CDR3 bases: TGTGCCAGCAGCCGCTCAGGAACCAGGGGCTACACCTTC. This encodes CASSRSGTRGYTF.

J is TRBJ1-5 and V is TRBV28, with 7 bases fitting TRBD1. Germline V lookup: CDR1 MDHEN, CDR2 SYDVKM. The CDR3 length is 15 residues. The ends lost 6 bases at V and 2 bases at J; junction bases unmatched: 7. The CDR3 reads CASRQGPRGNQPQHF. The CDR3 DNA reads TGTGCCAGCAGACAGGGGCCCAGGGGCAATCAGCCCCAGCATTTT.

This rearrangement joins TRBV3-1 (or the pseudogene TRBV3-2) to TRBJ1-4; the D gene is possibly TRBD1 (5 bases). V shed 1 base and J shed 1 base, with 7 bases lying between them. Looked up from germline, CDR1 is LGHDT and CDR2 is YNNKEL (reference sequence). The CDR3 length is 15 residues. In nucleotides, the CDR3 is TGTGCCAGCAGCCAAGGGGGCATAACTAATGAAAAACTGTTTTTT. Its translation: CASSQGGITNEKLFF.

The rearrangement uses TRBV7-2 and TRBJ1-2; possibly TRBD1 for D (6 bases). The V end was cut by 1 base, the J end by 8 bases, with 11 bases between. CDR3 length equals 13 residues. Germline CDR1 is SGHTA and CDR2 is FQGNSA. The CDR3 here is CASSLGQDLGYTF. The CDR3 DNA sequence: TGTGCCAGCAGCTTAGGACAGGACCTGGGCTACACCTTC.

The CDR3 DNA reads as TGTGCCAGCAGCTCTTCGGCTAGCGGGAGTGGGGAGCTGTTTTTT. It codes for CASSSSASGSGELFF. The V gene is TRBV7-3, the J gene TRBJ2-2; 10 nucleotides align to TRBD2. The germline gives CDR1 SGHTA, CDR2 FQGTGA. There are 15 residues in the CDR3. J gave up 8 bases and V 4 bases, and 7 bases lay outside the gene matches. Full variable domain (outside the CDR3, taken from reference TRBV7-3 and TRBJ2-2): GAGVSQTPSNKVTEKGKYVELRCDPISGHTALYWYRQSLGQGPEFLIYFQGTGAADDSGLPNDRFFAVRPEGSVSTLKIQRTERGDSAVYLCASSSSASGSGELFFGEGSRLTVL.

Worth noting for this clone: At one end the junction does not follow the germline gene, possibly because of a read error. CDR3 sequence (DNA): TGTGCCAGTAGTGTAGAGTATAGCAATCAGCCCCAGCATTTT. Translating gives CASSVEYSNQPQHF. The V call is TRBV19, the J call TRBJ1-5; D gene unclear. This CDR3 has 14 amino acids. Germline V CDR1 and CDR2: LNHDA, SQIVND (reference sequence).

The sample holds a few counts of this clone. The rearrangement joins TRBV3-1 (or the pseudogene TRBV3-2) to TRBJ2-7; 11 bases map to TRBD2. CDR1 is LGHDT and CDR2 is YNNKEL in the germline V gene (reference sequence). CDR3 length: 14 residues. With V trimmed by 2 bases and J by 5 bases, 2 bases remained unmatched. In nucleotides, the CDR3 is TGTGCCAGCAGCCAAACTAGCGGGAGCCACGAGCAGTACTTC. Residues: CASSQTSGSHEQYF.

V usage is TRBV12-3 or TRBV12-4 and J usage is TRBJ2-7; no reliable D call. V shed 2 bases and J shed 4 bases, with 6 bases lying between them. The CDR3 has 12 amino acids. The CDR3 protein is CASSLLGYEQYF. CDR3 nucleotide sequence: TGTGCCAGCAGTTTACTCGGGTACGAGCAGTACTTC.

This rearrangement joins TRBV18 to TRBJ2-1; 7 bases line up with TRBD1. V gave up 8 bases and J gave up 6 bases; unmatched junction bases: 10. The CDR3 runs to 14 residues. Germline CDR1 and CDR2: KGHSH and LQKENI. CDR3 amino acids: CASTDRVGANEQFF. The CDR3 coding sequence is TGTGCCAGCACCGACAGGGTTGGGGCCAATGAGCAGTTCTTC.

The genes are TRBV9 and TRBJ2-1; 9 bases fit TRBD2. V shed 0 bases and J 10 bases; nucleotides not matched to a gene: 17. The CDR3 sequence is 18 residues long. Germline V gene data show CDR1 as SGDLS and CDR2 as YYNGEE. CDR3 in DNA: TGTGCCAGCAGCGTAGGATTGGGCGCGGGAGGGCCAGGGGAGGAGCAGTTCTTC. This translates into CASSVGLGAGGPGEEQFF.

The CDR3 DNA is TGTGCCAGCAGCTTCGAGGGTAGCAATCAGCCCCAGCATTTT. The encoded protein is CASSFEGSNQPQHF. The chain has TRBV7-9 and TRBJ1-5; D gene uncertain. This CDR3 contains 14 residues. V shed 3 bases and J shed 0 bases, with 6 bases lying between them. Germline V lookup: CDR1 SEHNR, CDR2 FQNEAQ (reference sequence).

The V gene is TRBV28, the J gene TRBJ1-2, with D tentatively TRBD1 (5 bases). CDR3 size: 13 residues. Per germline, CDR1 MDHEN and CDR2 SYDVKM. V was pared by 2 bases and J by 8 bases, with 12 bases between. CDR3 sequence (DNA): TGTGCCAGCAGTTTAGCTCCAGGGAAAGGCTACACCTTC. Translation: CASSLAPGKGYTF.

The rearrangement uses TRBV10-3 and TRBJ1-5; unclear D gene. Between the trimmed V and J ends, which lost 8 bases and 4 bases, there was a span of 12 bases. The germline gives CDR1 ENHRY, CDR2 SYGVKD. The CDR3 runs 13 residues. CDR3 coding DNA: TGTGCCATCGGAGAGAATCGAAATCAGCCCCAGCATTTT. It is translated as CAIGENRNQPQHF.

V and J are TRBV2 and TRBJ1-1, with D possibly matching TRBD1 (6 bases). Trimming took 8 bases from V and 0 from J, leaving 16 bases between them. This CDR3 spans 15 amino acids. The germline CDR1 and CDR2 sequences are SNHLY and FYNNEI. The CDR3 spells CASRTSGVLNTEAFF. The CDR3 region has the DNA TGTGCCAGCCGCACCTCAGGGGTCCTGAACACTGAAGCTTTCTTT.

Comments on this clone: Other nucleotide sequences in the sample specify the same CDR3. The chain couples TRBV3-1 (or the pseudogene TRBV3-2) to TRBJ2-7; D is possibly TRBD2 (5 bases). The V end was cut by 0 bases, the J end by 3 bases, with 6 bases between. This CDR3 spans 13 amino acids. Germline values: CDR1 LGHDT, CDR2 YNNKEL (reference sequence). DNA of the CDR3: TGTGCCAGCAGCCAAGAGGCGGGCTACGAGCAGTACTTC. It encodes CASSQEAGYEQYF.

V gene TRBV5-1 combines with J gene TRBJ2-2; D gene ambiguous. This CDR3 has 13 amino acids. Per the germline V gene, CDR1 is SGHRS and CDR2 is YFSETQ. V was clipped by 0 bases and J by 6 bases, with 6 bases between them. The DNA for the CDR3 is TGCGCCAGCAGCTTGGCCGTCTCCGGGGAGCTGTTTTTT. This encodes CASSLAVSGELFF.

The chain links TRBV2 to TRBJ2-7; the match to TRBD2 covers 8 bases. The CDR3 spans 15 residues. The V gene's germline CDR1 is SNHLY and CDR2 FYNNEI. Trimming cost V 1 base and J 5 bases; bases outside gene matches: 7. Here the CDR3 DNA reads TGTGCCAGCAGTGAAGTCGGGGCGGGGGGTGACGAGCAGTACTTC. This encodes CASSEVGAGGDEQYF.

This clone has a handful of counts. The rearrangement joins TRBV24-1 to TRBJ2-2; the D gene is possibly TRBD1 (7 bases). Germline CDR1 and CDR2: KGHDR and SFDVKD. The CDR3 loop spans 15 amino acids. V was clipped by 5 bases and J by 4 bases, with 13 bases between them. CDR3 nucleotides: TGTGCCACCAGTGTCAGGGGGGCGGGCACCGGGGAGCTGTTTTTT. Its translation: CATSVRGAGTGELFF.

This clone came up a few times. The rearrangement joins TRBV29-1 to TRBJ1-1; no definite D call. The CDR3 loop spans 11 amino acids. Germline CDR1 SQVTM, CDR2 ANQGSEA. V lost 3 bases and J 3 bases, leaving 5 bases between the germline ends. The CDR3 nucleotides are TGCAGCGTTGAGTATGACACTGAAGCTTTCTTT. It yields the protein CSVEYDTEAFF.

The rearrangement uses TRBV2 and TRBJ2-1; the D gene is possibly TRBD2 (5 bases). Looked up from germline, CDR1 is SNHLY and CDR2 is FYNNEI. V dropped 5 bases and J dropped 7 bases, with 15 bases sitting between them. This CDR3 region has 14 residues. CDR3 residues: CASSFSVARNEQFF. The CDR3 coding sequence is TGTGCCAGCAGTTTTTCTGTAGCGCGGAATGAGCAGTTCTTC.

The rearrangement joins TRBV5-4 to TRBJ2-5; D is unclear. The CDR3 spans 14 residues. V lost 1 base and J lost 2, with 9 bases in between. The germline V gene encodes CDR1 SGHNT and CDR2 YYREEE (reference sequence). The CDR3 protein is CASSLMGLQETQYF. The CDR3 DNA sequence: TGTGCCAGCAGCTTGATGGGCCTTCAAGAGACCCAGTACTTC.

The rearrangement joins TRBV4-3 to TRBJ1-2; 7 positions agree with TRBD1. The germline gives CDR1 LGHNA, CDR2 YSLEER. CDR3 length: 16 amino acids. Trimming cost V 3 bases and J 0 bases; bases outside gene matches: 7. The CDR3 protein is CASSHDPGQPNYGYTF. CDR3 DNA: TGCGCCAGCAGCCACGACCCGGGACAGCCTAACTATGGCTACACCTTC.

The chain employs TRBV7-6 and TRBJ1-5; D possibly corresponds to TRBD1 (6 bases). The CDR3 length is 17 residues. Germline V gene sequence: CDR1 SGHVS, CDR2 FNYEAQ. V dropped 3 bases and J dropped 4 bases, with 19 bases sitting between them. The CDR3 reads CASSFRDIRLSNQPQHF. DNA for the CDR3: TGTGCCAGCAGCTTCCGGGACATACGCCTTAGTAATCAGCCCCAGCATTTT.

This chain joins TRBV19 and TRBJ2-1; 8 nucleotides agree with TRBD2. Germline V lookup: CDR1 LNHDA, CDR2 SQIVND (reference sequence). Unmatched junction bases numbered 9, after V lost 5 bases and J lost 3 bases. This CDR3 contains 16 residues. CDR3 loop: CASSPKGLAFYNEQFF. The CDR3 coding sequence is TGTGCCAGTAGTCCCAAAGGACTAGCTTTCTACAATGAGCAGTTCTTC. Full variable domain (rest looked up from reference TRBV19 and TRBJ2-1): DGGITQSPKYLFRKEGQNVTLSCEQNLNHDAMYWYRQDPGQGLRLIYYSQIVNDFQKGDIAEGYSVSREKKESFPLTVTSAQKNPTAFYLCASSPKGLAFYNEQFFGPGTRLTVL.

The chain combines TRBV5-4 with TRBJ1-2; maybe TRBD1 (6 bases). Trimming pared 4 bases from V and 5 bases from J, leaving 12 bases between. The CDR3 extends over 13 amino acids. Germline V gene lookup returns CDR1 SGHNT and CDR2 YYREEE (reference sequence). The CDR3 nucleotides are TGTGCCAGCAGCCATACAGGGAGTTATGGCTACACCTTC. It translates to CASSHTGSYGYTF.

The chain joins TRBV12-3 or TRBV12-4 to TRBJ1-2; D possibly corresponds to TRBD1 (6 bases). The CDR3 totals 12 residues. The V end lost 5 bases, the J end lost 10 bases, and 14 bases lay between the germline ends. The CDR3 reads CASSATGFFYTF. In nucleotides, the CDR3 is TGTGCCAGCAGTGCCACAGGGTTCTTCTACACCTTC.